Shown below are 32 T cell receptor beta chains from a single sample sequenced in a study of Ad26.COV2.S vaccination and SARS-CoV-2 variants. Sample treatment: around 19 received Ad26.COV2.S at low or high dose, single or two shots; roughly 5 received placebo; per-sample allocation not given. The study sampled participants on day 63 after the first vaccine or placebo injection. The data were produced by immunoSEQ multiplex PCR, yet TCRdb's version contains in-frame clones alone and is incomplete. The repertoire holds 300,000 to 350,000 clones, roughly 89% seen once, with just under 5% in the top ten. The material sequenced was peripheral blood, taken in a trial of Ad26.COV2.S vaccine versus placebo. Source of these receptors: a person aged 18-65 years who received the Ad26.COV2.S COVID-19 vaccine or a placebo.

The rearrangement uses TRBV6-5 and TRBJ1-2, with TRBD1 as a possible D gene (6 bases). The germline gives CDR1 MNHEY, CDR2 SVGAGI. The V end was cut by 5 bases, the J end by 10 bases, with 11 bases between. CDR3 length: 11 residues. CDR3 sequence (DNA): TGTGCCAGCAGTCTAGACAGGTACTACACCTTC. It codes for CASSLDRYYTF.

The genes are TRBV5-1 and TRBJ1-1; D perhaps matches TRBD1 (5 bases). CDR3 length equals 13 residues. Germline CDR1 SGHRS, CDR2 YFSETQ. Trimming took off 5 bases at V and 3 bases at J, with 11 bases between the two ends. The CDR3 region is CASRVGGDTEAFF. The CDR3 coding sequence is TGCGCCAGCAGGGTCGGGGGGGACACTGAAGCTTTCTTT.

The V call is TRBV7-9, the J call TRBJ2-3, with D perhaps matching TRBD1 (5 bases). CDR1 is SEHNR and CDR2 is FQNEAQ in the germline V gene (reference sequence). The V end was cut by 5 bases, the J end by 5 bases, with 11 bases between. This CDR3 comprises 13 residues. The CDR3 sequence is CASSLNQGDTQYF. The CDR3 DNA is TGTGCCAGCAGCCTCAACCAGGGAGATACGCAGTATTTT.

The chain couples TRBV6-5 to TRBJ2-7, with 10 bases that match TRBD1. V was clipped by 7 bases and J by 7 bases; unmatched bases: 10. The CDR3 is 14 residues long. Looked up from germline, CDR1 is MNHEY and CDR2 is SVGAGI. The CDR3 coding sequence is TGTGCCAGCAATCCTCGGACAGGGGGTTTTGAGCAGTACTTC. It is translated as CASNPRTGGFEQYF.

The chain is built from TRBV4-1 and TRBJ2-3; possible D gene TRBD1, 7 bases. The V gene lost 4 bases and the J gene lost 2 bases, with 13 bases spanning the gap. CDR3 size: 15 residues. Germline V lookup: CDR1 MGHRA, CDR2 YSYEKL. DNA for the CDR3: TGCGCCAGCAGCCGGCGGGACAGATACACAGATACGCAGTATTTT. Residues: CASSRRDRYTDTQYF.

For the CDR3, the DNA is TGTGCCAGCAGCCAAGGAGGTCGGGGCGCCGCGTGGGGTAACACTGAAGCTTTCTTT. Protein: CASSQGGRGAAWGNTEAFF. J is TRBJ1-1 and V is TRBV4-2, with a weak D call TRBD1 (5 bases). CDR1 is LGHNA and CDR2 is YNFKEQ in the germline V gene. The CDR3 is made up of 19 amino acids. V lost 1 base to trimming and J lost 2 bases, with 23 bases between them.

The table lists this clone with a count of one. This rearrangement joins TRBV5-1 to TRBJ2-2; D not resolved. Deletions cut 4 bases from V and 3 bases from J, with 4 bases between. This CDR3 region has 12 residues. Germline CDR1 SGHRS, CDR2 YFSETQ. In DNA, the CDR3 is TGCGCCAGCAGCGTGGACACCGGGGAGCTGTTTTTT. It yields the protein CASSVDTGELFF. The complete variable domain, with remaining parts taken from reference TRBV5-1 and TRBJ2-2, reads KAGVTQTPRYLIKTRGQQVTLSCSPISGHRSVSWYQQTPGQGLQFLFEYFSETQRNKGNFPGRFSGRQFSNSRSEMNVSTLELGDSALYLCASSVDTGELFFGEGSRLTVL.

The rearrangement uses TRBV2 and TRBJ1-1; D gene unclear. The V end lost 8 bases, the J end lost 3 bases, and 7 bases lay between the germline ends. Germline CDR1 and CDR2: SNHLY and FYNNEI. The CDR3 spans 11 residues. CDR3 in amino acids: CASPEYTEAFF. DNA for the CDR3: TGTGCCAGCCCCGAATACACTGAAGCTTTCTTT.

The rearrangement links TRBV6-2 or TRBV6-3 to TRBJ1-2; weak D call: TRBD1 (5 bases). CDR1 and CDR2 from the germline V gene are MNHEY and SVGEGT. The CDR3 length is 12 residues. V gave up 6 bases and J gave up 4 bases, with 9 bases separating them. CDR3 sequence (DNA): TGTGCCAGCAGCTGGGGGACCTATGGCTACACCTTC. Its translation: CASSWGTYGYTF.

The chain couples TRBV10-3 to TRBJ1-4; no firm D call. The length of the CDR3 is 15 residues. Germline assignment: CDR1 ENHRY and CDR2 SYGVKD. The V gene lost 0 bases and the J gene lost 0 bases, with 5 bases spanning the gap. The CDR3, as DNA: TGTGCCATCAGTGAGTCGCAGACAACTAATGAAAAACTGTTTTTT. Protein product: CAISESQTTNEKLFF.

The chain uses TRBV7-9 and TRBJ1-4, with 7 bases lining up with TRBD1. Germline trimming cut 5 bases from V and 5 bases from J; bases unmatched to any gene: 2. Per the germline V gene, CDR1 is SEHNR and CDR2 is FQNEAQ (reference sequence). The CDR3 runs 13 residues. This CDR3 reads CASSRTGNEKLFF. CDR3 coding DNA: TGTGCCAGCAGCAGGACAGGAAATGAAAAACTGTTTTTT.

A single count supports this clone. The gene calls are TRBV27 and TRBJ1-1, with 7 positions matching TRBD1. This CDR3 spans 15 amino acids. J was trimmed by 5 bases and V by 2 bases; bases with no gene match: 8. Germline V gives CDR1 MNHEY, CDR2 SMNVEV (reference sequence). CDR3 region: CASSLTGGGRTEAFF. CDR3 DNA: TGTGCCAGCAGTTTAACAGGAGGGGGCAGGACTGAAGCTTTCTTT.

In its sample, this clone was seen a few times. This chain connects TRBV5-4 to TRBJ1-1; D unresolved. Germline V lookup: CDR1 SGHNT, CDR2 YYREEE (reference sequence). V lost 1 base, J lost 4 bases, and 14 bases lay in between. The CDR3 spans 15 residues. The CDR3 loop reads CASSLIPRRGTEAFF. The DNA of the CDR3 is TGTGCCAGCAGCTTGATACCCCGGCGGGGCACTGAAGCTTTCTTT.

This clone was observed a handful of times. This rearrangement joins TRBV6-6 to TRBJ1-5; maybe TRBD1 (5 bases). The germline V gene has CDR1 MNHNY and CDR2 SVGAGI (reference sequence). The CDR3 length is 16 residues. With 6 bases removed from V and 6 bases from J, the gap between germline ends came to 21 bases. In nucleotides, the CDR3 is TGTGCCAGCAGCCCCCTGACTCGGGGAAGGGGTCAGCCCCAGCATTTT. This translates into CASSPLTRGRGQPQHF.

As regards this clone: Other DNA variants within this sample encode the same CDR3. The rearrangement uses TRBV5-1 and TRBJ1-1; 7 nucleotides agree with TRBD1. The CDR3 consists of 14 residues. Trimming took 1 base from V and 1 from J; bases not matched to a gene: 1. Per the germline V gene, CDR1 is SGHRS and CDR2 is YFSETQ. DNA of the CDR3: TGCGCCAGCAGCTTGCAGGGGGGGAACACTGAAGCTTTCTTT. This encodes CASSLQGGNTEAFF.

This sequence joins TRBV28 and TRBJ2-3; 9 bases fit TRBD2. CDR1 is MDHEN, CDR2 SYDVKM, per germline. Losses at the gene ends were 3 bases for V and 0 bases for J; bases not matched to a gene: 1. The CDR3 totals 15 residues. CDR3 coding DNA: TGTGCCAGCAGTTTGACTAGCGGTAGCACAGATACGCAGTATTTT. Protein: CASSLTSGSTDTQYF.

This chain uses TRBV6-5 with TRBJ1-1; TRBD1 agrees at 8 bases. The CDR3 spans 15 residues. Trimming removed 3 bases from V and 4 bases from J; junction bases left unmatched: 7. The germline gives CDR1 MNHEY, CDR2 SVGAGI. CDR3 coding DNA: TGTGCCAGCAGTTATTGGACAGGGCCGGGCACTGAAGCTTTCTTT. This encodes CASSYWTGPGTEAFF.

The chain recombines TRBV6-6 with TRBJ2-1; 7 bases align to TRBD2. With V trimmed by 0 bases and J by 8 bases, 4 bases remained unmatched. CDR3 length: 14 amino acids. In germline, CDR1 is MNHNY, CDR2 SVGAGI (reference sequence). The CDR3 DNA is TGTGCCAGCAGTTACTCCCTAGCGGCAGATGAGCAGTTCTTC. Translating gives CASSYSLAADEQFF.

This rearrangement joins TRBV11-2 to TRBJ2-7, with 7 bases fitting TRBD1. Germline V gene sequence: CDR1 SGHAT, CDR2 FQNNGV. V gave up 2 bases and J gave up 2 bases; unmatched junction bases: 6. This CDR3 contains 15 residues. CDR3 in DNA: TGTGCCAGCAGCTTATACGGGACAGTACCCTACGAGCAGTACTTC. Its translation: CASSLYGTVPYEQYF.

The chain has TRBV2 and TRBJ2-1; 7 bases agree with TRBD1. This CDR3 contains 13 residues. Germline V gene lookup returns CDR1 SNHLY and CDR2 FYNNEI. The V and J ends lost 4 bases and 10 bases, in that order; junction bases with no gene match: 7. This CDR3 is CASSVQGQSEQFF. The DNA of the CDR3 is TGTGCCAGCAGTGTACAGGGACAGTCGGAGCAGTTCTTC.

J is TRBJ2-5 and V is TRBV3-1 (or the pseudogene TRBV3-2); D is uncertain. Trimming pared 3 bases from V and 5 bases from J, leaving 4 bases between. Germline CDR1 and CDR2: LGHDT and YNNKEL (reference sequence). The length of the CDR3 is 11 residues. CDR3 protein: CASSQRETQYF. The CDR3 nucleotides are TGTGCCAGCAGCCAGAGGGAGACCCAGTACTTC.

The chain is built from TRBV23-1 and TRBJ1-6; D not certain. TRBV23-1 is labeled an ORF, and its function is uncertain. This CDR3 is built from 12 residues. V was clipped by 0 bases and J by 15 bases, with 9 bases between them. The CDR3 protein is CASSQSRHSLHF. Written as DNA, the CDR3 is TGCGCCAGCAGTCAATCCCGCCATAGCCTCCACTTT.

V gene TRBV2 combines with J gene TRBJ1-2; TRBD1 agrees at 8 bases. Germline V lookup: CDR1 SNHLY, CDR2 FYNNEI. The CDR3 extends over 12 amino acids. Trimming at V came to 6 bases and at J to 6 bases, leaving 3 bases not matched to a gene. CDR3 nucleotide sequence: TGTGCCAGCAGGCAGGGGGCAGATGGCTACACCTTC. Amino acid sequence: CASRQGADGYTF.

The chain employs TRBV2 and TRBJ1-2, with TRBD1 identical over 10 bases. Trimming removed 8 bases from V and 4 bases from J; junction bases left unmatched: 4. The CDR3 contains 13 residues. The V gene's germline CDR1 is SNHLY and CDR2 FYNNEI. CDR3 residues: CASGTGVIYGYTF. CDR3 DNA sequence: TGTGCCAGCGGGACAGGGGTAATCTATGGCTACACCTTC.

V gene TRBV6-2 or TRBV6-3 combines with J gene TRBJ1-1; D is undetermined. The CDR3 is made up of 15 amino acids. Germline assignment: CDR1 MNHEY and CDR2 SVGEGT. The ends were cut back, 2 bases at V and 0 bases at J, with 10 bases in the middle. CDR3 in DNA: TGTGCCAGCAGTTACGGGCTAGATATGAACACTGAAGCTTTCTTT. It encodes CASSYGLDMNTEAFF.

The chain is built from TRBV11-2 and TRBJ1-3; D not certain. In germline, CDR1 is SGHAT, CDR2 FQNNGV. V lost 6 bases and J lost 0, with 9 bases in between. The CDR3 is 14 residues long. CDR3 DNA: TGTGCCAGCAGACCCGCCTTCTCTGGAAACACCATATATTTT. It encodes CASRPAFSGNTIYF. The full variable domain, completed using reference TRBV11-2 and TRBJ1-3, is EAGVAQSPRYKIIEKRQSVAFWCNPISGHATLYWYQQILGQGPKLLIQFQNNGVVDDSQLPKDRFSAERLKGVDSTLKIQPAKLEDSAVYLCASRPAFSGNTIYFGEGSWLTVV.

The rearrangement uses TRBV19 and TRBJ2-3, with 7 bases aligning to TRBD2. Germline CDR1 LNHDA, CDR2 SQIVND (reference sequence). This CDR3 comprises 18 residues. V shed 0 bases, J shed 1 base, and the junction held 10 bases outside the gene matches. The CDR3 nucleotides are TGTGCCAGTAGTATAGAGGGCGGGAGCTCCAAACGCACAGATACGCAGTATTTT. This codes for CASSIEGGSSKRTDTQYF.

The J gene is TRBJ1-6, the V gene TRBV7-9; TRBD1 aligns across 9 bases. The CDR3 runs to 13 residues. Germline CDR1 is SEHNR and CDR2 is FQNEAQ (reference sequence). Trimming cost V 7 bases and J 7 bases; bases outside gene matches: 2. Here the CDR3 reads CASTGTGNSPLHF. In DNA form, the CDR3 reads TGTGCCAGCACCGGGACAGGGAATTCACCCCTCCACTTT.

The V and J genes are TRBV7-9 and TRBJ1-2; TRBD1 matches at 7 bases. Germline lookup yields CDR1 SEHNR and CDR2 FQNEAQ (reference sequence). The V gene end was trimmed by 5 bases and the J gene end by 2 bases; junction bases not matched to a gene: 8. There are 15 residues in the CDR3. The CDR3 is CASSHNKGANYGYTF. As DNA, the CDR3 is TGTGCCAGCAGCCATAACAAGGGGGCAAACTATGGCTACACCTTC. Based on the CDR3 plus reference TRBV7-9 and TRBJ1-2, the full variable domain is DTGVSQNPRHKITKRGQNVTFRCDPISEHNRLYWYRQTLGQGPEFLTYFQNEAQLEKSRLLSDRFSAERPKGSFSTLEIQRTEQGDSAMYLCASSHNKGANYGYTFGSGTRLTVV.

With respect to this clone: The identical CDR3 is also encoded by other nucleotide sequences in the sample. The genes are TRBV6-5 and TRBJ1-1; TRBD1 agrees at 7 bases. CDR1 is MNHEY, CDR2 SVGAGI, per germline. The J segment lost 1 base and the V segment lost 5 bases, leaving 4 bases of the junction unmatched. This CDR3 spans 14 amino acids. The CDR3 DNA reads TGTGCCAGCAGTCTCGACAGGGCGAACACTGAAGCTTTCTTT. It translates to CASSLDRANTEAFF.

The count of this clone is one. The CDR3 bases are TGTGCCAGCAGTTCCGGTGGGTCGAACACTGAAGCTTTCTTT. Translation: CASSSGGSNTEAFF. The rearrangement joins TRBV6-5 to TRBJ1-1, with D hard to call. V lost 4 bases, J lost 1 base, and 10 bases lay in between. Per germline, CDR1 MNHEY and CDR2 SVGAGI. CDR3 length equals 14 residues.

The rearrangement links TRBV3-1 (or the pseudogene TRBV3-2) to TRBJ2-1; 13 nucleotides match TRBD2. V lost 0 bases and J lost 7; bases outside the gene matches: 6. From germline, CDR1 is LGHDT and CDR2 YNNKEL (reference sequence). The CDR3 runs to 17 residues. In DNA, the CDR3 is TGTGCCAGCAGCCAAGACGGGACTAGCGGGATGTTAAATGAGCAGTTCTTC. Its translation: CASSQDGTSGMLNEQFF.